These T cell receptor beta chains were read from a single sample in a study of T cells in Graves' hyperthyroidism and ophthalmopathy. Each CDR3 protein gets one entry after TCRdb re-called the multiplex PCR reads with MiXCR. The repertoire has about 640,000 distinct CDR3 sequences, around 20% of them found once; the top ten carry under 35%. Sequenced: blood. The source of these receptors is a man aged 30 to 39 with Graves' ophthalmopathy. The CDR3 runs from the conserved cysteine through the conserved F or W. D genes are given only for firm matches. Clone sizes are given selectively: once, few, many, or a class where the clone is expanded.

CASSLRLAGGGGGTDTQYF	TGTGCCAGCAGCTTGAGACTAGCGGGAGGCGGGGGGGGCACAGATACGCAGTATTTT	TRBV7-2	TRBJ2-3	TRBD2	many
CASSYVFLGTSGSTGELFF	TGTGCCAGCAGTTACGTTTTCTTAGGGACTAGCGGGAGTACCGGGGAGCTGTTTTTT	TRBV6-5	TRBJ2-2	TRBD2	.
CASSLTGLGNTIYF	TGTGCCAGCAGTCTTACAGGGTTAGGAAACACCATATATTTT	TRBV12-3/TRBV12-4	TRBJ1-3	.	.
CASSPVSGGTNNEQFF	TGTGCCAGCAGCCCGGTATCAGGGGGCACTAACAATGAGCAGTTCTTC	TRBV7-2	TRBJ2-1	TRBD1	many
CASSLTTGGMSNQPQHF	TGTGCCAGCAGTTTAACGACAGGGGGAATGAGCAATCAGCCCCAGCATTTT	TRBV6-2/TRBV6-3	TRBJ1-5	TRBD1	few
CASNPGQESSYNEQFF	TGTGCCAGCAACCCAGGACAGGAGAGCTCCTACAATGAGCAGTTCTTC	TRBV5-1	TRBJ2-1	TRBD1	.
CSARDGGTGPSEKLFF	TGCAGTGCTAGAGATGGTGGGACAGGGCCATCCGAAAAACTGTTTTTT	TRBV20-1	TRBJ1-4	TRBD1	few
CASSAGEFIQETQYF	TGTGCCAGCAGCGCAGGCGAATTCATCCAAGAGACCCAGTACTTC	TRBV11-2	TRBJ2-5	.	many
CAIRDRAGGANVLTF	TGTGCCATCAGAGACAGGGCTGGAGGGGCCAACGTCCTGACTTTC	TRBV10-3	TRBJ2-6	TRBD1	few
CASTRDRLGNTIYF	TGTGCCAGCACCAGGGACAGATTGGGAAACACCATATATTTT	TRBV7-9	TRBJ1-3	TRBD1	few
CATSDPKGGPSSDTQYF	TGTGCCACCAGTGATCCCAAGGGAGGGCCTTCCTCAGATACGCAGTATTTT	TRBV24-1	TRBJ2-3	TRBD2	.
CSAMGDRGEKLFF	TGCAGTGCTATGGGGGACAGAGGTGAAAAACTGTTTTTT	TRBV20-1	TRBJ1-4	TRBD1	.
CASNSQGAGTDTQYF	TGTGCCAGCAATTCCCAGGGGGCGGGCACAGATACGCAGTATTTT	TRBV28	TRBJ2-3	TRBD1	.
CASRADTDTQYF	TGTGCCAGCAGGGCAGACACAGATACGCAGTATTTT	TRBV2	TRBJ2-3	.	few
CASSGRTEGSPLHF	TGTGCCAGCAGCGGTCGGACGGAAGGTTCACCCCTCCACTTT	TRBV5-6	TRBJ1-6	.	few
CASSFGLAGEIEQFF	TGTGCCAGCAGCTTCGGACTAGCGGGAGAGATTGAGCAGTTCTTC	TRBV7-9	TRBJ2-1	TRBD2	.
CATSSHRGRSSYEQYF	TGTGCCACCAGCAGCCATAGGGGCCGATCTTCCTACGAGCAGTACTTC	TRBV15	TRBJ2-7	.	.
CASSSTGAFQETQYF	TGTGCCAGCAGTTCGACAGGGGCCTTCCAAGAGACCCAGTACTTC	TRBV28	TRBJ2-5	TRBD1	many
CAWSAGLAGSVYEQYF	TGTGCCTGGAGTGCCGGACTAGCGGGGAGTGTCTACGAGCAGTACTTC	TRBV30	TRBJ2-7	TRBD2	few
CASSYGTSGTSYEQYF	TGTGCCAGCAGCTATGGGACTAGCGGGACTTCCTACGAGCAGTACTTC	TRBV13	TRBJ2-7	TRBD2	many
CASSFMGLLTEAFF	TGTGCCAGCAGCTTTATGGGATTGTTAACTGAAGCTTTCTTT	TRBV7-9	TRBJ1-1	.	few
CAMLVGTGDEKLFF	TGTGCCATGCTGGTAGGGACAGGGGATGAAAAACTGTTTTTT	TRBV2	TRBJ1-4	TRBD1	many
CASSQGAENTIYF	TGTGCCAGCAGCCAAGGCGCTGAAAACACCATATATTTT	TRBV16	TRBJ1-3	.	.
CASSTARHTIYF	TGTGCCAGCAGTACGGCGAGACACACCATATATTTT	TRBV6-1	TRBJ1-3	.	.
CASSLRTSGGETQYF	TGTGCCAGCAGCCTCAGGACTAGTGGAGGGGAGACCCAGTACTTC	TRBV27	TRBJ2-5	TRBD2	few
CASSPPSGKREGRKDTQYF	TGTGCCAGCAGCCCCCCTTCTGGAAAGCGGGAGGGCCGTAAAGATACGCAGTATTTT	TRBV3-1	TRBJ2-3	TRBD2	few
CASRLTGGEGTEAFF	TGTGCCAGCAGATTGACAGGGGGCGAGGGCACTGAAGCTTTCTTT	TRBV28	TRBJ1-1	TRBD1	many
CARRTGVMNTEAFF	TGTGCCCGGAGGACAGGGGTTATGAACACTGAAGCTTTCTTT	TRBV30	TRBJ1-1	TRBD1	many
CSARGQVLDSGANVLTF	TGCAGTGCTAGAGGACAGGTTCTCGACTCTGGGGCCAACGTCCTGACTTTC	TRBV20-1	TRBJ2-6	.	.
CASAGAANTEAFF	TGTGCCAGTGCAGGGGCCGCTAACACTGAAGCTTTCTTT	TRBV6-1	TRBJ1-1	.	.
CSFWTGRGNEQFF	TGCAGTTTCTGGACTGGGCGAGGCAATGAGCAGTTCTTC	TRBV20-1	TRBJ2-1	.	.
CASSPRDPKANEKLFF	TGTGCCAGCTCACCACGGGACCCAAAGGCTAATGAAAAACTGTTTTTT	TRBV18	TRBJ1-4	.	.
CSARDRHYEQYF	TGCAGTGCTAGAGATCGGCACTACGAGCAGTACTTC	TRBV20-1	TRBJ2-7	.	few
CASSQNAGQGYSPLHF	TGCGCCAGCAGCCAGAATGCGGGACAGGGGTATTCACCCCTCCACTTT	TRBV4-1	TRBJ1-6	TRBD1	.
CASSLDRNPYNEQFF	TGCGCCAGCAGCTTGGACAGGAATCCTTACAATGAGCAGTTCTTC	TRBV5-1	TRBJ2-1	.	many
CASSLAFYGLAGLRSYNEQFF	TGTGCCAGCAGCTTGGCTTTCTACGGACTAGCGGGTCTGAGGTCCTACAATGAGCAGTTCTTC	TRBV5-4	TRBJ2-1	TRBD2	.
CASSYDPAGVSRNEQFF	TGTGCCAGCAGTTACGATCCAGCGGGAGTCAGTAGGAATGAGCAGTTCTTC	TRBV6-2/TRBV6-3	TRBJ2-1	TRBD2	many
CAWSRGAGGSFWYGYTF	TGTGCCTGGAGTCGAGGAGCAGGGGGTTCTTTTTGGTATGGCTACACCTTC	TRBV30	TRBJ1-2	TRBD1	few
CSARKLAGVTDTQYF	TGCAGTGCTAGAAAACTAGCGGGAGTAACAGATACGCAGTATTTT	TRBV20-1	TRBJ2-3	TRBD2	few
CASSPPRGTAWTQYF	TGTGCCAGCAGTCCTCCCCGTGGGACAGCCTGGACCCAGTACTTC	TRBV28	TRBJ2-5	TRBD1	.
CASSLTGTGGHIQYF	TGCGCCAGCAGCTTAACCGGGACAGGTGGCCACATTCAGTACTTC	TRBV5-1	TRBJ2-4	TRBD1	few
CASSSRELAGVYNEQFF	TGTGCCAGCAGCTCCAGAGAACTAGCGGGAGTTTACAATGAGCAGTTCTTC	TRBV7-2	TRBJ2-1	TRBD2	few
CASSYSKGYEQYF	TGTGCCAGCAGTTACTCGAAGGGCTACGAGCAGTACTTC	TRBV6-5	TRBJ2-7	.	many
CSARVGHPNTEAFF	TGCAGTGCCCGCGTTGGACACCCAAACACTGAAGCTTTCTTT	TRBV20-1	TRBJ1-1	.	many
CASRLSSTGQGEGYTF	TGTGCCAGCAGACTATCTTCAACGGGACAGGGTGAAGGCTACACCTTC	TRBV6-4	TRBJ1-2	TRBD1	once
CASRPSAVAGTGFYTGELFF	TGTGCCAGCAGACCCTCTGCAGTAGCCGGGACAGGATTTTACACCGGGGAGCTGTTTTTT	TRBV6-1	TRBJ2-2	TRBD1	.
CSVDRTSGRANEQFF	TGCAGCGTTGACCGGACTAGCGGGAGGGCCAATGAGCAGTTCTTC	TRBV29-1	TRBJ2-1	TRBD2	.
CASSWGGNEQFF	TGTGCCAGCAGTTGGGGGGGAAATGAGCAGTTCTTC	TRBV28	TRBJ2-1	TRBD2	many